These 20 T cell receptor beta chains were sequenced from one sample in a study of response to subunit inactivated influenza vaccine. TCRdb analysed the RT-PCR reads with MiXCR anew, one entry per CDR3 protein. In the table there are hundreds of thousands of distinct CDR3 sequences, roughly 8.2% of which are singletons. The specimen comprised PBMCs from blood, sampled less than 25 months after vaccination. Receptors were obtained from a man between 50 and 75 years old who received an inactivated influenza vaccine.

At least ten counts were recorded for this clonotype. The rearrangement links TRBV6-2 or TRBV6-3 to TRBJ2-2; possible D gene TRBD2, 5 bases. The V end lost 0 bases, the J end lost 5 bases, and 19 bases lay between the germline ends. The CDR3 is 18 residues long. In germline, CDR1 is MNHEY, CDR2 SVGEGT. CDR3 in DNA: TGTGCCAGCAGTTACTCGAGGGTTGGGAAGGCCGGGACCGGGGAGCTGTTTTTT. Its protein product is CASSYSRVGKAGTGELFF.

Ten or more counts support this clonotype. The rearrangement uses TRBV18 and TRBJ1-4, with D maybe TRBD1 (6 bases). The CDR3 runs 18 residues. CDR1 and CDR2 (germline): KGHSH, LQKENI. Trimming removed 5 bases at V and 0 bases at J, with 19 bases between. The CDR3 DNA sequence: TGTGCCAGCTCATTCCGGGACAACCTTCTTTCAACTAATGAAAAACTGTTTTTT. This codes for CASSFRDNLLSTNEKLFF.

The sample holds many counts of this clonotype. The V gene is TRBV7-2, the J gene TRBJ1-2; possibly TRBD1 for D (5 bases). V lost 0 bases to trimming and J lost 0 bases, with 5 bases between them. Germline V gives CDR1 SGHTA, CDR2 FQGNSA. CDR3 length: 14 amino acids. CDR3: CASSLATANYGYTF. The CDR3 DNA follows: TGTGCCAGCAGCTTAGCGACAGCTAACTATGGCTACACCTTC.

This clonotype was observed many times. The chain has TRBV15 and TRBJ2-5; 7 positions agree with TRBD1. Looked up from germline, CDR1 is LNHNV and CDR2 is YYDKDF (reference sequence). The CDR3 is made up of 13 amino acids. J lost 4 bases, V lost 8 bases, and 7 bases had no gene match. The CDR3 bases are TGTGCCACCTCGATGCAGGGGGTAGAGACCCAGTACTTC. It yields the protein CATSMQGVETQYF.

Many counts were recorded for this clonotype. The chain recombines TRBV5-1 with TRBJ1-2, with unresolved D. The V gene lost 1 base and the J gene lost 0 bases, with 10 bases spanning the gap. The CDR3 runs to 15 residues. CDR1 SGHRS and CDR2 YFSETQ come from the germline V gene. CDR3 coding DNA: TGCGCCAGCAGCTTGAGTAGCCCCGCTAACTATGGCTACACCTTC. Amino acid sequence: CASSLSSPANYGYTF. The entire variable domain, with the rest obtained from reference TRBV5-1 and TRBJ1-2, is as follows: KAGVTQTPRYLIKTRGQQVTLSCSPISGHRSVSWYQQTPGQGLQFLFEYFSETQRNKGNFPGRFSGRQFSNSRSEMNVSTLELGDSALYLCASSLSSPANYGYTFGSGTRLTVV.

This clonotype came up a few times. The V and J genes are TRBV5-1 and TRBJ2-6, with a possible D match to TRBD1 (5 bases). V was pared by 5 bases and J by 0 bases, with 9 bases between. Germline CDR1 SGHRS, CDR2 YFSETQ. This CDR3 region has 15 residues. CDR3 sequence reads: CASRQTDSGANVLTF. The CDR3 coding sequence is TGCGCCAGCAGGCAGACAGACTCTGGGGCCAACGTCCTGACTTTC.

This chain links TRBV6-1 with TRBJ2-5; D ambiguous. CDR1 MNHNS and CDR2 SASEGT come from the germline V gene. This CDR3 spans 12 amino acids. V lost 9 bases and J lost 2, with 10 bases in between. The CDR3 nucleotides read TGTGCCAGTTCTGGCTGGCAAGAGACCCAGTACTTC. This encodes CASSGWQETQYF.

Here the CDR3 DNA reads TGTGCCAGCAGTTTAAAACCGGGAGCCCCTTCTAACTATGGCTACACCTTC. This codes for CASSLKPGAPSNYGYTF. The chain uses TRBV27 and TRBJ1-2; D is uncertain. V was pared by 2 bases and J by 0 bases, with 16 bases between. CDR3 size: 17 residues. Germline lookup yields CDR1 MNHEY and CDR2 SMNVEV (reference sequence).

This clonotype occurred many times. The chain couples TRBV29-1 to TRBJ2-3; the match to TRBD2 covers 9 bases. V gave up 0 bases and J gave up 1 base; unmatched junction bases: 5. Germline V gives CDR1 SQVTM, CDR2 ANQGSEA. The CDR3 sequence is 16 residues long. The CDR3 sequence: CSVEELAGVGTDTQYF. CDR3 DNA sequence: TGCAGCGTTGAAGAACTAGCGGGCGTCGGCACAGATACGCAGTATTTT.

In its sample, this clonotype was seen many times. V gene TRBV5-6 combines with J gene TRBJ1-1; 9 bases are a match to TRBD1. Looked up from germline, CDR1 is SGHDT and CDR2 is YYEEEE. The ends lost 0 bases at V and 4 bases at J; junction bases unmatched: 4. The CDR3 is made up of 15 amino acids. CDR3 bases: TGTGCCAGCAGCTTGGACAGGGGGCGCGGCACTGAAGCTTTCTTT. Amino acids: CASSLDRGRGTEAFF. Looking up the rest from reference TRBV5-6 and TRBJ1-1 gives the full variable domain: DAGVTQSPTHLIKTRGQQVTLRCSPKSGHDTVSWYQQALGQGPQFIFQYYEEEERQRGNFPDRFSGHQFPNYSSELNVNALLLGDSALYLCASSLDRGRGTEAFFGQGTRLTVV.

Notes on this clonotype: At one end the junction does not follow the germline gene, possibly because of a read error. This sequence joins TRBV29-1 and TRBJ2-7; D might be TRBD1 or TRBD2, each matching 7 bases. The CDR3 runs to 13 residues. Germline assignment: CDR1 SQVTM and CDR2 ANQGSEA. In DNA, the CDR3 is TGCAGCGTTTTTGGGCAGGGGGGGGACGAGGAGTACTTC. Translation gives CSVFGQGGDEEYF.

The V call is TRBV12-3 or TRBV12-4, the J call TRBJ2-3; D is ambiguous. The V and J ends lost 5 bases and 4 bases respectively, with 16 bases between them. CDR3 size: 15 residues. The CDR3 bases are TGTGCCAGCAGTCCTGGTAGTTTTAACCCAGATACGCAGTATTTT. Translated, it gives CASSPGSFNPDTQYF.

The chain is built from TRBV7-2 and TRBJ2-3; 9 bases map to TRBD2. The CDR3 consists of 14 residues. Germline V CDR1 and CDR2: SGHTA, FQGNSA. V lost 5 bases and J lost 8; bases outside the gene matches: 8. The CDR3 DNA reads TGTGCCAGCAGCCAAGCGGGAGGAATTGTTACGCAGTATTTT. Translated, it gives CASSQAGGIVTQYF.

The rearrangement joins TRBV11-2 to TRBJ2-1; D is undetermined. The CDR3 is made up of 14 amino acids. Germline assignment: CDR1 SGHAT and CDR2 FQNNGV. V was trimmed by 1 base and J by 3 bases, leaving 7 bases between them. This CDR3 reads CASSLVSLYNEQFF. CDR3 coding DNA: TGTGCCAGCAGCTTAGTGTCACTCTACAATGAGCAGTTCTTC.

There are a few counts of this clonotype. The CDR3 is CASSLVRNSRDNFPTDTQYF. The DNA for the CDR3 is TGTGCCAGCAGCTTAGTTCGGAACAGTCGTGACAACTTTCCCACAGATACGCAGTATTTT. This rearrangement joins TRBV11-2 to TRBJ2-3; D not certain. Germline-derived CDR1 and CDR2 are SGHAT and FQNNGV. The CDR3 loop spans 20 amino acids. Trimming stripped 1 base from V and 2 bases from J, with 25 bases between.

V usage is TRBV4-3 and J usage is TRBJ1-4, with a possible D match to TRBD1 (6 bases). Per germline, CDR1 LGHNA and CDR2 YSLEER. Trimming cost V 3 bases and J 5 bases, with 16 bases left between them. This CDR3 has 16 amino acids. The DNA for the CDR3 is TGCGCCAGCAGCCAGGGGGGGCATTACCCAAATGAAAAACTGTTTTTT. Protein product: CASSQGGHYPNEKLFF.

The CDR3 spells CASSQDRPVSYEQYF. CDR3 DNA: TGTGCCAGCAGCCAAGATCGACCGGTGTCCTACGAGCAGTACTTC. This rearrangement joins TRBV4-2 to TRBJ2-7; D is undetermined. The CDR3 runs to 15 residues. Looked up from germline, CDR1 is LGHNA and CDR2 is YNFKEQ. V shed 0 bases and J shed 1 base, with 10 bases lying between them.

The chain is built from TRBV9 and TRBJ2-5; no clear D. Germline-derived CDR1 and CDR2 are SGDLS and YYNGEE. The CDR3 is made up of 14 amino acids. Trimming shortened V by 0 bases and J by 2 bases, and 8 bases separated the two germline ends. CDR3 sequence reads: CASSVGSVQETQYF. The CDR3 DNA reads TGTGCCAGCAGCGTAGGTTCGGTACAAGAGACCCAGTACTTC.

This clonotype was observed a handful of times. The CDR3 sequence is CASSLRWGYTF. The CDR3 DNA reads TGTGCCAGCAGCTTGAGATGGGGCTACACCTTC. The chain has TRBV5-6 and TRBJ1-2; D remains ambiguous. The germline CDR1 and CDR2 sequences are SGHDT and YYEEEE. V was trimmed by 1 base and J by 8 bases, leaving 6 bases between them. The CDR3 contains 11 residues.

This clonotype occurred a few times. The rearrangement joins TRBV20-1 to TRBJ2-7; 10 bases match TRBD1. V dropped 3 bases and J dropped 3; count of bases not matched to a gene: 8. CDR3 length equals 15 residues. Germline-derived CDR1 and CDR2 are DFQATT and SNEGSKA (reference sequence). CDR3 sequence reads: CSASTRTGGFYEQYF. The CDR3 DNA is TGCAGTGCTAGTACCCGGACAGGGGGATTCTACGAGCAGTACTTC.